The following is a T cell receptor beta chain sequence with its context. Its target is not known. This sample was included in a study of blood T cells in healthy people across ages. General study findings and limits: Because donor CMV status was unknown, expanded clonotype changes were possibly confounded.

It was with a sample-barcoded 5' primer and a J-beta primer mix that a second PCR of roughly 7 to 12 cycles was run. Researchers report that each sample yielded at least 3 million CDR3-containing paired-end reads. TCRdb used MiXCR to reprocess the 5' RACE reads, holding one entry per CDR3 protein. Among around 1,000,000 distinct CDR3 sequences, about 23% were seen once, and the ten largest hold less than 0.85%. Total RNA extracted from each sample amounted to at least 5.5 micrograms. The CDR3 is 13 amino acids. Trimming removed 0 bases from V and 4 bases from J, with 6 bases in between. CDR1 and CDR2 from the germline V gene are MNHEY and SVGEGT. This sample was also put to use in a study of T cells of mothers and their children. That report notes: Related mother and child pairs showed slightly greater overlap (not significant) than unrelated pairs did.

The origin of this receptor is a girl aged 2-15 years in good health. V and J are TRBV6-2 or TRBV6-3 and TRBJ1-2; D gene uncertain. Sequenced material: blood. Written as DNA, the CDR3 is TGTGCCAGCAGTTACTCGGATCTCTATGGCTACACCTTC. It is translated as CASSYSDLYGYTF.